The TCR beta chain described here comes from a study of cytomegalovirus exposure and HLA in healthy donors. General observations from the study: Specificity for CMV antigens was confirmed in vitro for a few of the CMV-associated chains. Most TCR sequences proved rare, with some public TCRs found in many donors.

Germline lookup yields CDR1 MNHEY and CDR2 SMNVEV (reference sequence). The CDR3 runs 19 residues. V gave up 0 bases and J gave up 0 bases; unmatched junction bases: 8. The protocol was immunoSEQ multiplex PCR, while the TCRdb copy is restricted to in-frame clones and leaves out a portion. This table has about 79,000 clones, roughly 93% appearing once. Concerning this clone: Antigen unknown.

Specimen: PBMCs. The sequence came from a young woman in good health and CMV-seronegative. The rearrangement joins TRBV27 to TRBJ2-2; TRBD1 agrees at 9 bases. CDR3 protein: CASSLSITGQGPNTGELFF. The CDR3 coding sequence is TGTGCCAGCAGTTTATCGATTACGGGACAGGGACCGAACACCGGGGAGCTGTTTTTT.